The 11 T cell receptor beta chains below were found in one sample sequenced in a study of T-cell memory formation after mild COVID-19. TCRdb reprocessed the 5' RACE reads with MiXCR, giving one entry per CDR3 protein. The table has 380,000 or so distinct CDR3 sequences, roughly 13% seen once. The specimen was PBMCs or a T cell subset sorted from them (not recorded which). These receptors originate from a man younger than 35 who had mild COVID-19 (a few samples of this study predate the infection). Cell type and time point are not known.

This clonotype was seen repeatedly, ten times or more. V usage is TRBV6-5 and J usage is TRBJ2-6; D call uncertain. V shed 0 bases and J shed 0 bases, with 3 bases lying between them. The CDR3 consists of 15 residues. Germline loops: CDR1 MNHEY, CDR2 SVGAGI. CDR3 residues: CASSYSGSGANVLTF. The CDR3 DNA follows: TGTGCCAGCAGTTACTCCGGCTCTGGGGCCAACGTCCTGACTTTC.

This clonotype was observed many times. This chain links TRBV5-1 with TRBJ2-3, with D maybe TRBD2 (7 bases). Germline values: CDR1 SGHRS, CDR2 YFSETQ. This CDR3 region has 16 residues. Trimming removed 2 bases from V and 1 base from J, with 14 bases in between. CDR3 in DNA: TGCGCCAGCAGCTTCGAGGGGGGGTATCGCACAGATACGCAGTATTTT. It translates to CASSFEGGYRTDTQYF.

This chain connects TRBV6-5 to TRBJ2-2; D possibly corresponds to TRBD1 (5 bases). V was pared by 2 bases and J by 6 bases, with 10 bases between. Germline V gives CDR1 MNHEY, CDR2 SVGAGI. The CDR3 is made up of 14 amino acids. The CDR3: CASSYTQGPGELFF. In DNA form, the CDR3 reads TGTGCCAGCAGTTACACCCAGGGTCCCGGGGAGCTGTTTTTT.

This clonotype was seen only a few times. The gene calls are TRBV20-1 and TRBJ2-3, with D tentatively TRBD1 or TRBD2 (5 bases each). The length of the CDR3 is 14 residues. Trimming left V 8 bases short and J 4 bases short, with 19 bases between. Germline-derived CDR1 and CDR2 are DFQATT and SNEGSKA (reference sequence). Here the CDR3 DNA reads TGCAGTCCTCGAGGGCGCATGGGACCAGATACGCAGTATTTT. Protein sequence: CSPRGRMGPDTQYF.

V is TRBV4-2 and J is TRBJ2-5; a possible D gene is TRBD2 (5 bases). The CDR3 sequence is 15 residues long. V lost 3 bases to trimming and J lost 4 bases, with 15 bases between them. CDR1 is LGHNA, CDR2 YNFKEQ, per germline. The CDR3 nucleotides are TGTGCCAGCAGCCAGCCGGGCCCTCGGGGAGAGACCCAGTACTTC. This translates into CASSQPGPRGETQYF.

The chain is built from TRBV5-1 and TRBJ2-2; D possibly uses TRBD1 or TRBD2 (5 bases each). The CDR3 runs to 15 residues. Trimming took off 9 bases at V and 0 bases at J, with 15 bases between the two ends. The germline V gene encodes CDR1 SGHRS and CDR2 YFSETQ. CDR3 in amino acids: CATYTGTPNTGELFF. CDR3 nucleotide sequence: TGCGCCACTTACACCGGGACGCCGAACACCGGGGAGCTGTTTTTT.

J is TRBJ1-3 and V is TRBV7-2; no clear D. CDR1 is SGHTA and CDR2 is FQGNSA in the germline V gene. The CDR3 length is 14 residues. Trimming took off 1 base at V and 3 bases at J, with 7 bases between the two ends. CDR3 sequence: CASSLVTVGNTIYF. CDR3 DNA sequence: TGTGCCAGCAGCTTAGTTACCGTTGGAAACACCATATATTTT. The complete variable domain, with remaining parts taken from reference TRBV7-2 and TRBJ1-3, reads GAGVSQSPSNKVTEKGKDVELRCDPISGHTALYWYRQSLGQGLEFLIYFQGNSAPDKSGLPSDRFSAERTGGSVSTLTIQRTQQEDSAVYLCASSLVTVGNTIYFGEGSWLTVV.

This clonotype was found many times. This sequence joins TRBV7-2 and TRBJ2-7; 7 nucleotides align to TRBD1. Trimming removed 4 bases from V and 5 bases from J; junction bases left unmatched: 2. This CDR3 comprises 12 residues. Looked up from germline, CDR1 is SGHTA and CDR2 is FQGNSA. CDR3 in DNA: TGTGCCAGCAGCTCGACAGGGAACGAGCAGTACTTC. As protein: CASSSTGNEQYF.

The chain recombines TRBV20-1 with TRBJ2-3; possible D gene TRBD2, 5 bases. The CDR3 loop spans 11 amino acids. CDR1 and CDR2 (germline): DFQATT, SNEGSKA (reference sequence). V shed 6 bases and J shed 5 bases, with 9 bases lying between them. The DNA of the CDR3 is TGCAGTGCCGGACTCGGAGATACGCAGTATTTT. Its translation is CSAGLGDTQYF.

The rearrangement uses TRBV3-2 and TRBJ2-5. TRBV3-2 is classified as a pseudogene. The CDR3 extends over 12 amino acids. The CDR3 loop reads CASIWWGETQYF. CDR3 sequence (DNA): TGTGCCAGCATTTGGTGGGGAGAGACCCAGTACTTC.

This clonotype was detected a few times. The rearrangement links TRBV20-1 to TRBJ2-3, with a possible D match to TRBD2 (6 bases). Germline CDR1 is DFQATT and CDR2 is SNEGSKA (reference sequence). V gave up 0 bases and J gave up 2 bases, with 21 bases separating them. The CDR3 extends over 18 amino acids. CDR3 coding DNA: TGCAGTGCTAGAGATCTAATGTGGGTAGGCGGGATCACAGATACGCAGTATTTT. Encoded protein: CSARDLMWVGGITDTQYF.